The 10 T cell receptor beta chains below come from one sample, sequenced in a study of cytomegalovirus exposure and HLA in healthy donors. TCRdb keeps only in-frame clones here, not all; method: immunoSEQ multiplex PCR. The data contain approximately 110,000 clones, around nine tenths of them singletons. Source material: PBMCs. The receptors come from a woman aged 18-29 years in good health and CMV-seronegative.

The chain links TRBV28 to TRBJ2-7, with TRBD2 matching 12 bases. J was trimmed by 0 bases and V by 6 bases; bases with no gene match: 9. CDR1 and CDR2 (germline): MDHEN, SYDVKM. This CDR3 spans 17 amino acids. The CDR3 protein is CASRLTSGGPSSYEQYF. CDR3 coding DNA: TGTGCCAGCAGGCTGACTAGCGGGGGACCTAGCTCCTACGAGCAGTACTTC.

The V gene is TRBV30, the J gene TRBJ1-2; the D gene is possibly TRBD1 (6 bases). With 5 bases removed from V and 1 base from J, the gap between germline ends came to 17 bases. CDR1 and CDR2 (germline): GTSNPN, SVGIG (reference sequence). This CDR3 comprises 15 residues. Written as DNA, the CDR3 is TGTGCCTGGCTGCCAAGGACAGCCTTTAACTATGGCTACACCTTC. Its protein product is CAWLPRTAFNYGYTF. Complete variable domain (other parts from reference TRBV30 and TRBJ1-2): SQTIHQWPATLVQPVGSPLSLECTVEGTSNPNLYWYRQAAGRGLQLLFYSVGIGQISSEVPQNLSASRPQDRQFILSSKKLLLSDSGFYLCAWLPRTAFNYGYTFGSGTRLTVV.

J is TRBJ1-1 and V is TRBV29-1; 7 bases are a match to TRBD1. Germline values: CDR1 SQVTM, CDR2 ANQGSEA. With V trimmed by 3 bases and J by 1 base, 5 bases remained unmatched. The CDR3 loop spans 14 amino acids. The CDR3 sequence: CSVESRGSNTEAFF. The CDR3 DNA reads TGCAGCGTTGAGTCCAGGGGGTCGAACACTGAAGCTTTCTTT.

The rearrangement links TRBV5-4 to TRBJ2-7, with D perhaps TRBD1 (6 bases). In germline, CDR1 is SGHNT, CDR2 YYREEE (reference sequence). The V end lost 0 bases, the J end lost 5 bases, and 9 bases lay between the germline ends. The CDR3 covers 13 residues. The CDR3 DNA follows: TGTGCCAGCAGCTTGGCAGGGGCTAACGAGCAGTACTTC. Amino acids: CASSLAGANEQYF. The full variable domain, its missing parts supplied by reference TRBV5-4 and TRBJ2-7, is ETGVTQSPTHLIKTRGQQVTLRCSSQSGHNTVSWYQQALGQGPQFIFQYYREEENGRGNFPPRFSGLQFPNYSSELNVNALELDDSALYLCASSLAGANEQYFGPGTRLTVT.

This clone was recorded only once. The chain couples TRBV7-2 to TRBJ2-4; D unclear. Per the germline V gene, CDR1 is SGHTA and CDR2 is FQGNSA. This CDR3 has 15 residues. Trimming cost V 5 bases and J 11 bases, with 22 bases left between them. CDR3 loop: CASSPTSRSRNLQYF. The CDR3 DNA sequence: TGTGCCAGCAGCCCTACGTCACGGTCTAGGAACCTTCAGTACTTC.

This rearrangement joins TRBV6-1 to TRBJ2-5; no clear D gene. Germline CDR1 is MNHNS and CDR2 is SASEGT. This CDR3 contains 11 residues. Trimming removed 5 bases at V and 7 bases at J, with 8 bases between. The CDR3 region is CASSLRGTQYF. The CDR3 DNA follows: TGTGCCAGCAGTTTACGCGGGACCCAGTACTTC.

V is TRBV29-1 and J is TRBJ2-7, with 9 nucleotides matching TRBD2. Trimming removed 6 bases from V and 2 bases from J; junction bases left unmatched: 14. The CDR3 sequence is 16 residues long. Germline V gene data show CDR1 as SQVTM and CDR2 as ANQGSEA. CDR3 in DNA: TGCAGCGTCGCCGGGACTAGCCAAAAGAGGCCCTACGAGCAGTACTTC. This translates into CSVAGTSQKRPYEQYF.

This chain connects TRBV5-1 to TRBJ2-7; 8 bases match TRBD1. Germline CDR1 and CDR2: SGHRS and YFSETQ. The V segment lost 2 bases and the J segment 4 bases; nucleotides outside the gene matches: 8. The CDR3 length is 15 residues. CDR3 DNA: TGCGCCAGCAGCTTTCCAGAGACAGGGGTGTACGAGCAGTACTTC. It codes for CASSFPETGVYEQYF.

V usage is TRBV28 and J usage is TRBJ2-7; D might be TRBD2 (5 bases). V gave up 2 bases and J gave up 4 bases, with 18 bases separating them. The CDR3 length is 16 residues. Germline CDR1 MDHEN, CDR2 SYDVKM. The CDR3 sequence is CASSLTGNGAGYEQYF. The CDR3 DNA reads as TGTGCCAGCAGTTTAACGGGGAATGGCGCGGGTTACGAGCAGTACTTC.

The chain joins TRBV28 to TRBJ2-3, with 11 bases aligning to TRBD2. The germline gives CDR1 MDHEN, CDR2 SYDVKM. This CDR3 region has 20 residues. V shed 5 bases, J shed 3 bases, and the junction held 19 bases outside the gene matches. Here the CDR3 reads CASSGTGTSGPDFGTDTQYF. Here the CDR3 DNA reads TGTGCCAGCAGTGGAACCGGGACTAGCGGCCCGGACTTCGGAACAGATACGCAGTATTTT.